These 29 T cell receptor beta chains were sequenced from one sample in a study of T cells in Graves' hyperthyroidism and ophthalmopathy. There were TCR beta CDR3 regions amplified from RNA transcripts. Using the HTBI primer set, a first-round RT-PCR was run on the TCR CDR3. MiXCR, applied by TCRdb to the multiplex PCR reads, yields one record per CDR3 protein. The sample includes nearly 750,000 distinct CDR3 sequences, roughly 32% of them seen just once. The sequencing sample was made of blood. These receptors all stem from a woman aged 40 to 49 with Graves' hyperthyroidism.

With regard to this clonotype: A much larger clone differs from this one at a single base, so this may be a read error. The CDR3 nucleotides read TGTGCCAGCAGCGTTGGGACAGGGCGGACGAAGACCCAGCACTTC. Residues: CASSVGTGRTKTQHF. The chain has TRBV9 and TRBJ2-5; 9 nucleotides match TRBD1. The germline V gene encodes CDR1 SGDLS and CDR2 YYNGEE. This CDR3 is 15 amino acids long.

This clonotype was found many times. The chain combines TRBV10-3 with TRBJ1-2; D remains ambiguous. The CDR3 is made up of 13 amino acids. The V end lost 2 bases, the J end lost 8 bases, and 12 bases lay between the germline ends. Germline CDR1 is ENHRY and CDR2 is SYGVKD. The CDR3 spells CAISEIRRNGYTF. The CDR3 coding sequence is TGTGCCATCAGTGAGATCCGGAGAAACGGCTACACCTTC.

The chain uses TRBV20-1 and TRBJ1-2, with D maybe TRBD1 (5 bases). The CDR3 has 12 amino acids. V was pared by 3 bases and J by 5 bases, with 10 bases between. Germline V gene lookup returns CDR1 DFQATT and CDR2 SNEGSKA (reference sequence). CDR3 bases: TGCAGTGCTAGGTGGGGGGGGTATGGCTACACCTTC. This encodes CSARWGGYGYTF.

The CDR3 spells CASSYRDGRGYTF. The CDR3 DNA sequence: TGTGCCAGCAGTTACCGGGACGGCCGAGGCTACACCTTC. The chain couples TRBV27 to TRBJ1-2; D perhaps matches TRBD1 (5 bases). CDR1 and CDR2 from the germline V gene are MNHEY and SMNVEV (reference sequence). This CDR3 spans 13 amino acids. Trimming removed 4 bases at V and 8 bases at J, with 14 bases between.

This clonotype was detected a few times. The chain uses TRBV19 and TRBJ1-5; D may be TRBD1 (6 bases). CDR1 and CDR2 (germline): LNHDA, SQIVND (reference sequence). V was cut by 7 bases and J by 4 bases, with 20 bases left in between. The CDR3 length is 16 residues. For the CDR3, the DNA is TGTGCCAGTACCGGGGGGGCAGGGCCGGCGAATCAGCCCCAGCATTTT. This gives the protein CASTGGAGPANQPQHF.

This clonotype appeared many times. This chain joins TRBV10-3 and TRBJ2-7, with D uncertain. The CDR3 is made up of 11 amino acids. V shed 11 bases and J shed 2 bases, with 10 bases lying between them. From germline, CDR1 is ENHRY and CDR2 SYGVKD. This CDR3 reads CAVASTYEQYF. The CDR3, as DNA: TGTGCCGTAGCCTCAACCTACGAGCAGTACTTC.

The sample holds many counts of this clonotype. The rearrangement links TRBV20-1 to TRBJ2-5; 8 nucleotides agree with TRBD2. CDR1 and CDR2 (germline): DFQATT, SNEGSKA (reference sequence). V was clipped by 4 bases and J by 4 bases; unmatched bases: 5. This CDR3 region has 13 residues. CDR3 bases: TGCAGTGCTATGAACGGGGGGGCAGAGACCCAGTACTTC. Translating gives CSAMNGGAETQYF.

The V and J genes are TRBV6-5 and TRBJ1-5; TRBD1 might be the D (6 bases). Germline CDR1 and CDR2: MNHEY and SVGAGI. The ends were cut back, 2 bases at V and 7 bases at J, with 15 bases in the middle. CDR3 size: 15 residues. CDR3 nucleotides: TGTGCCAGCAGTTACCTTACAGGGCCGGAACAGCCCCAGCATTTT. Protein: CASSYLTGPEQPQHF.

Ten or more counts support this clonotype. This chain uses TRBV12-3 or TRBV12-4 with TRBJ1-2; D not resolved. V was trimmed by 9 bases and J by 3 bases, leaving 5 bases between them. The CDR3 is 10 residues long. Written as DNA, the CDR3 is TGTGCCAGTGTCGACTATGGCTACACCTTC. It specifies CASVDYGYTF.

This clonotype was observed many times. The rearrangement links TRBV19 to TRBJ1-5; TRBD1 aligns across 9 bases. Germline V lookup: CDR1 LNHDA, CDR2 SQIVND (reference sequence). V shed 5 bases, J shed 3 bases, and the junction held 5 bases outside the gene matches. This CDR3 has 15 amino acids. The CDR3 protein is CASSLDRGYNQPQHF. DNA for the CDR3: TGTGCCAGTAGTCTGGACAGGGGTTACAATCAGCCCCAGCATTTT.

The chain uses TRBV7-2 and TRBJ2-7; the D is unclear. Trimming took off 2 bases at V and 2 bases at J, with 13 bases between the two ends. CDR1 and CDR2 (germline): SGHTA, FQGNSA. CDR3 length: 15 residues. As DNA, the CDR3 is TGTGCCAGCAGCTTAAGTTTCGGTGAGACCTACGAGCAGTACTTC. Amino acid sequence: CASSLSFGETYEQYF.

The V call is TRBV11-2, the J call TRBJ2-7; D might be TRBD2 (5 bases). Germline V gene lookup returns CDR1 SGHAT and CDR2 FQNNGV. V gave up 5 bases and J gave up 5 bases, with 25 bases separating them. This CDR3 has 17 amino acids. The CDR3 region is CASSQAAARGLGNEQYF. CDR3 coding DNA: TGTGCCAGCAGCCAAGCGGCGGCAAGAGGACTGGGGAACGAGCAGTACTTC.

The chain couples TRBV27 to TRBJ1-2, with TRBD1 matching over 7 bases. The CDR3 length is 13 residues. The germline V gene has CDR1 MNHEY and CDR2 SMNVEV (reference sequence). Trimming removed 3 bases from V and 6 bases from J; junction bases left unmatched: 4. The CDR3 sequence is CASSFGGGDGYTF. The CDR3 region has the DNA TGTGCCAGCAGTTTCGGAGGGGGCGATGGCTACACCTTC.

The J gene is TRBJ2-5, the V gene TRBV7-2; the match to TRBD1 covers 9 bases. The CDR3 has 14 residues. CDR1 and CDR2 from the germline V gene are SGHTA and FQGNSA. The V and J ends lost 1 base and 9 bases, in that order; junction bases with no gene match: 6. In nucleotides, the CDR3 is TGTGCCAGCAGCTTAGGACAGGGGGATCAGCCCCAGTACTTC. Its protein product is CASSLGQGDQPQYF.

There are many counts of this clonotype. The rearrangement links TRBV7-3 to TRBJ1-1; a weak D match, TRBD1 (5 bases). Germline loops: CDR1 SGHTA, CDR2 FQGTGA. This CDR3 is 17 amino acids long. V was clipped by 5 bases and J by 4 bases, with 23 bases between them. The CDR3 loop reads CASSQTGRLSRGTEAFF. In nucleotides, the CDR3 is TGTGCCAGCAGCCAGACGGGACGTCTTTCAAGGGGCACTGAAGCTTTCTTT.

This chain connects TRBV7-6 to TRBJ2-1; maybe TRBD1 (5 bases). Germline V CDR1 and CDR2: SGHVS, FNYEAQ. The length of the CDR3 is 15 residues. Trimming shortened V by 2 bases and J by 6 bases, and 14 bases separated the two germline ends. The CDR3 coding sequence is TGTGCCAGCAGCTTATGGCAGGGTGACCCCAATGAGCAGTTCTTC. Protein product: CASSLWQGDPNEQFF.

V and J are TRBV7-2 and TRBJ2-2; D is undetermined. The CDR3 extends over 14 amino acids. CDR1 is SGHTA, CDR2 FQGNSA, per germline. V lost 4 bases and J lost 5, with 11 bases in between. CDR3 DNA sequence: TGTGCCAGCAGCTCAAGGACCGCTACCGGGGAGCTGTTTTTT. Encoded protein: CASSSRTATGELFF.

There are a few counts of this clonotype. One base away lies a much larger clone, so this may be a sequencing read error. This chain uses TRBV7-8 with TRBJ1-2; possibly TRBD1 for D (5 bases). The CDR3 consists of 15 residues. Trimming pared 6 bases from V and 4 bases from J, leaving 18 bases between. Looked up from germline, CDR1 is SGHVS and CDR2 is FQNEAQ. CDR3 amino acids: CASRLLSGTSYGYTF. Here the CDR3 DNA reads TGTGCCAGCAGGCTCCTTTCCGGGACTAGCTATGGCTACACCTTC.

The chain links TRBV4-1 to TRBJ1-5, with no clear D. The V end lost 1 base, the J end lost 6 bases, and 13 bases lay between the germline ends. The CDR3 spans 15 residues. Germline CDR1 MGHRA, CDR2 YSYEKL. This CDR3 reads CASSQAQDDGQPQHF. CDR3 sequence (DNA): TGCGCCAGCAGCCAAGCCCAGGATGACGGTCAGCCCCAGCATTTT.

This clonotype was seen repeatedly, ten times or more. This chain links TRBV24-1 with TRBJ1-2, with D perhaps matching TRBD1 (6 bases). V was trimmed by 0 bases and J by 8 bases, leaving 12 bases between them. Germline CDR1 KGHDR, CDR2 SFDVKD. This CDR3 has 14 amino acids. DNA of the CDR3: TGTGCCACCAGTGATTTGGGGGGGGCGGAAGGCTACACCTTC. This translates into CATSDLGGAEGYTF.

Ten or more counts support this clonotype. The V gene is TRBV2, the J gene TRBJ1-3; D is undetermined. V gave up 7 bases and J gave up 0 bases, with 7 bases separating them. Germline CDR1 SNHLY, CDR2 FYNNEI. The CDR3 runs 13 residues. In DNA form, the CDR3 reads TGTGCCAGCAATGGAAACTCTGGAAACACCATATATTTT. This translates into CASNGNSGNTIYF.

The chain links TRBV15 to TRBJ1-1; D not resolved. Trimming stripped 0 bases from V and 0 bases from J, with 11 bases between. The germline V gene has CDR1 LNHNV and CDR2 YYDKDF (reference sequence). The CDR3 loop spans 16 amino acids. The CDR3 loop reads CATSREHGAMNTEAFF. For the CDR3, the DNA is TGTGCCACCAGCAGAGAACACGGAGCTATGAACACTGAAGCTTTCTTT.

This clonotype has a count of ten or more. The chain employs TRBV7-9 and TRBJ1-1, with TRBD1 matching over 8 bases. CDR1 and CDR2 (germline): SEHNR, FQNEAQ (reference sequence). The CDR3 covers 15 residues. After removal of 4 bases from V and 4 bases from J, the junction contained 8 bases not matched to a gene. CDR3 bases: TGTGCCAGCAGCTCCACGGACAGGGCGAGCACTGAAGCTTTCTTT. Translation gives CASSSTDRASTEAFF.

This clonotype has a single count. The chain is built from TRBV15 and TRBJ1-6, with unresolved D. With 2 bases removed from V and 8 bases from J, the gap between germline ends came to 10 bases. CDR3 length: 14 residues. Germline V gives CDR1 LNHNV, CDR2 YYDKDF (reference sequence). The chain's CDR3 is CATSRQDPYSPLHF. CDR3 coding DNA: TGTGCCACCAGCAGACAGGACCCCTATTCACCCCTCCACTTT.

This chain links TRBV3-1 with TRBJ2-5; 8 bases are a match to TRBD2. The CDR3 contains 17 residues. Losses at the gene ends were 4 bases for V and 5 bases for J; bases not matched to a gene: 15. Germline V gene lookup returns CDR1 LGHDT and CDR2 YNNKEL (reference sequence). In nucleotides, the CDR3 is TGTGCCAGCAGCCTAGCATCGTTAGCGGGATCAGGGGAGACCCAGTACTTC. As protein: CASSLASLAGSGETQYF.

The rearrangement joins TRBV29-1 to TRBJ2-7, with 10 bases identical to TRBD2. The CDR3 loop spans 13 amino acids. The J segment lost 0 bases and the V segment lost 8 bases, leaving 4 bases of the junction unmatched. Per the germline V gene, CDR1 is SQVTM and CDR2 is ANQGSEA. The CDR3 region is CSPSGGASYEQYF. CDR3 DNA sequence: TGCAGCCCAAGCGGGGGGGCCTCCTACGAGCAGTACTTC.

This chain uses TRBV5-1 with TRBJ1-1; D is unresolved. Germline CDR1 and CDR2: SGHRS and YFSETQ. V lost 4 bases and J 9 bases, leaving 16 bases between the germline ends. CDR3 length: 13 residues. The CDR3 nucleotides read TGCGCCAGCAGCCGAGGGTTAGGGATGCAAGCTTTCTTT. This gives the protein CASSRGLGMQAFF.

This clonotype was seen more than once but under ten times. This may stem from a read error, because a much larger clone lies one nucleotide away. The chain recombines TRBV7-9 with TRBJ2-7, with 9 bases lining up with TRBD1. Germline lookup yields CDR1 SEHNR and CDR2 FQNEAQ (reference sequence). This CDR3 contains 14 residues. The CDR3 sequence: CAISGGTGNYEQCF. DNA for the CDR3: TGTGCCATCAGTGGGGGGACAGGGAACTACGAGCAGTGCTTC.

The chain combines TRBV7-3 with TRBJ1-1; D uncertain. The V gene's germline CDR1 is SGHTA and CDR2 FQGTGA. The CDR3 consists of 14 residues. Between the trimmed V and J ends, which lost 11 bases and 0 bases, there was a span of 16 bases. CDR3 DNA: TGTGCCTGGAGAAGGTTGGGATTGAACACTGAAGCTTTCTTT. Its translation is CAWRRLGLNTEAFF.